This T cell receptor beta chain was sequenced for a study of T cell responses to AZD1222 COVID-19 vaccine. Assay used: immunoSEQ multiplex PCR; TCRdb lists only in-frame clones, some missing. The data show about 50,000 clones, with roughly 80% seen just once and 6% to 7% held by the top ten. Trimming removed 8 bases at V and 0 bases at J, with 11 bases between. Germline CDR1 MDHEN, CDR2 SYDVKM. This CDR3 has 14 residues. The chain couples TRBV28 to TRBJ1-5; D gene uncertain. This TCR was sampled from an adult in good health. Sequences were derived from peripheral blood, sampled on day 0 of AZD1222 vaccination. The CDR3 loop reads CASVWQISNQPQHF. In nucleotides, the CDR3 is TGTGCCAGCGTGTGGCAGATTAGCAATCAGCCCCAGCATTTT.